The next 27 T cell receptor beta chains were all read from a single sample in a study of beta chain features in type 1 diabetes. The whole isolated RNA underwent reverse transcription, so sequencing captured expressed TCRB transcripts. The assay was immunoSEQ multiplex PCR, and TCRdb's table has in-frame clones only and misses some. Of more than 200,000 clones in the sample, approximately 16% were seen once. Study-wide results and limits: Among all four CD4+ subsets, Type 1 diabetes patients had TCRB CDR3s that were moderately but significantly shorter.

The antigens these receptors bind are not known. Material: naive CD4+ T cells from blood. The origin of the receptors is a man aged 25-45 years with type 1 diabetes.

This clone was seen a few times. The chain employs TRBV9 and TRBJ2-6; no clear D. The germline CDR1 and CDR2 sequences are SGDLS and YYNGEE. V lost 0 bases to trimming and J lost 0 bases, with 4 bases between them. This CDR3 is built from 15 residues. This CDR3 reads CASSVDSSGANVLTF. CDR3 sequence (DNA): TGTGCCAGCAGCGTAGATAGCTCTGGGGCCAACGTCCTGACTTTC.

V gene TRBV7-2 combines with J gene TRBJ2-5; D uncertain. The CDR3 is made up of 16 amino acids. Looked up from germline, CDR1 is SGHTA and CDR2 is FQGNSA. V was clipped by 5 bases and J by 1 base, with 17 bases between them. The CDR3 loop reads CASSPGLTVPQETQYF. The CDR3 DNA follows: TGTGCCAGCAGCCCGGGCCTAACGGTCCCCCAAGAGACCCAGTACTTC.

This clone has a handful of counts. The rearrangement links TRBV7-2 to TRBJ2-3; TRBD1 agrees at 8 bases. The CDR3 has 14 amino acids. Germline lookup yields CDR1 SGHTA and CDR2 FQGNSA. After removal of 5 bases from V and 5 bases from J, the junction contained 6 bases not matched to a gene. The chain's CDR3 is CASSLQQGVDTQYF. The CDR3 DNA is TGTGCCAGCAGCCTACAACAGGGGGTAGATACGCAGTATTTT.

The chain uses TRBV11-2 and TRBJ2-1; D gene ambiguous. Germline assignment: CDR1 SGHAT and CDR2 FQNNGV. Trimming pared 8 bases from V and 9 bases from J, leaving 11 bases between. This CDR3 comprises 11 residues. The CDR3 DNA is TGTGCCAGCTTGTCCGTTGTTGAGCAGTTCTTC. Amino acids: CASLSVVEQFF.

The chain links TRBV15 to TRBJ2-7; TRBD2 might be the D (5 bases). V lost 0 bases and J lost 0, with 6 bases in between. This CDR3 contains 14 residues. CDR1 is LNHNV and CDR2 is YYDKDF in the germline V gene (reference sequence). The CDR3 protein is CATSRDRGSYEQYF. The CDR3 DNA is TGTGCCACCAGCAGAGATCGGGGCTCCTACGAGCAGTACTTC.

A few counts support this clone. This chain links TRBV4-1 with TRBJ2-7; the match to TRBD1 covers 7 bases. Germline loops: CDR1 MGHRA, CDR2 YSYEKL. Trimming took 5 bases from V and 4 from J; bases not matched to a gene: 11. The CDR3 spans 15 residues. CDR3 in amino acids: CASSTRDRDFYEQYF. The DNA of the CDR3 is TGCGCCAGCAGCACACGAGACAGGGATTTTTACGAGCAGTACTTC.

The chain employs TRBV7-3 and TRBJ2-1; 7 bases agree with TRBD1. The CDR3 runs to 15 residues. Trimming took 5 bases from V and 3 from J; bases not matched to a gene: 7. In germline, CDR1 is SGHTA, CDR2 FQGTGA. The CDR3 sequence is CASSLRWTGYNEQFF. The CDR3 DNA follows: TGTGCCAGCAGCCTTCGCTGGACAGGCTACAATGAGCAGTTCTTC.

J is TRBJ2-1 and V is TRBV4-3; D might be TRBD1 (6 bases). The V and J ends lost 3 bases and 3 bases respectively, with 15 bases between them. Germline lookup yields CDR1 LGHNA and CDR2 YSLEER. The CDR3 covers 16 residues. CDR3: CASSQIGQGYYNEQFF. CDR3 sequence (DNA): TGCGCCAGCAGCCAGATAGGGCAGGGGTACTACAATGAGCAGTTCTTC.

This clone has a handful of counts. The CDR3 DNA is TGTGCCAGCAGCTTCGGACATTCGAACACTGAAGCTTTCTTT. Its protein product is CASSFGHSNTEAFF. The chain links TRBV7-3 to TRBJ1-1; D possibly corresponds to TRBD1 (5 bases). This CDR3 has 14 residues. CDR1 is SGHTA, CDR2 FQGTGA, per germline. V lost 3 bases and J lost 1, with 9 bases in between.

The chain uses TRBV10-3 and TRBJ2-7, with D unclear. The V end was cut by 4 bases, the J end by 2 bases, with 12 bases between. Germline CDR1 and CDR2: ENHRY and SYGVKD. This CDR3 region has 14 residues. The CDR3: CAISASESPYEQYF. The DNA for the CDR3 is TGTGCCATCAGTGCCTCGGAGTCACCCTACGAGCAGTACTTC.

The chain recombines TRBV2 with TRBJ2-7; 9 bases fit TRBD2. CDR3 length: 14 residues. CDR1 SNHLY and CDR2 FYNNEI come from the germline V gene. With 6 bases clipped from V and 5 bases from J, the junction kept 8 bases outside the gene matches. CDR3 coding DNA: TGTGCCAGCAGGGTTAGCGGGAGTGTCAACGAGCAGTACTTC. Residues: CASRVSGSVNEQYF.

CDR3 DNA sequence: TGCGCCAGCAGCTTGGGTGGGACAGGGAGCTACGAGCAGTACTTC. Encoded protein: CASSLGGTGSYEQYF. J is TRBJ2-7 and V is TRBV5-1; 9 bases are a match to TRBD1. Germline values: CDR1 SGHRS, CDR2 YFSETQ. This CDR3 spans 15 amino acids. The V gene end was trimmed by 0 bases and the J gene end by 3 bases; junction bases not matched to a gene: 4.

The rearrangement uses TRBV5-1 and TRBJ2-2, with no clear D. This CDR3 has 14 residues. V gave up 4 bases and J gave up 2 bases, with 9 bases separating them. Germline values: CDR1 SGHRS, CDR2 YFSETQ. This CDR3 reads CASSGKINTGELFF. The CDR3 bases are TGCGCCAGCAGCGGCAAGATAAACACCGGGGAGCTGTTTTTT.

This sequence joins TRBV7-9 and TRBJ2-7; 8 positions match TRBD1. Losses at the gene ends were 1 base for V and 4 bases for J; bases not matched to a gene: 3. CDR1 and CDR2 (germline): SEHNR, FQNEAQ (reference sequence). The CDR3 extends over 14 amino acids. The CDR3 here is CASSLDRGRYEQYF. CDR3 bases: TGTGCCAGCAGCTTAGACAGGGGGAGGTACGAGCAGTACTTC. Together with reference TRBV7-9 and TRBJ2-7, the CDR3 gives the full variable domain: DTGVSQNPRHKITKRGQNVTFRCDPISEHNRLYWYRQTLGQGPEFLTYFQNEAQLEKSRLLSDRFSAERPKGSFSTLEIQRTEQGDSAMYLCASSLDRGRYEQYFGPGTRLTVT.

This clone was seen only a few times. This chain links TRBV11-2 with TRBJ2-1; 7 nucleotides align to TRBD2. Trimming removed 1 base from V and 0 bases from J; junction bases left unmatched: 0. The CDR3 runs 15 residues. CDR1 and CDR2 (germline): SGHAT, FQNNGV. The DNA for the CDR3 is TGTGCCAGCAGCTTAGGCGGGAGCTCCTACAATGAGCAGTTCTTC. Protein sequence: CASSLGGSSYNEQFF.

The V and J genes are TRBV4-1 and TRBJ2-4; the D gene is possibly TRBD1 (5 bases). CDR1 and CDR2 (germline): MGHRA, YSYEKL. The CDR3 extends over 14 amino acids. The ends were cut back, 1 base at V and 8 bases at J, with 12 bases in the middle. CDR3 coding DNA: TGCGCCAGCAGCCAAGCAGGGTGGGGTGACATTCAGTACTTC. Protein: CASSQAGWGDIQYF.

This clone was detected a few times. The chain links TRBV29-1 to TRBJ2-3, with D perhaps TRBD1 or TRBD2 (6 bases each). The CDR3 consists of 15 residues. Trimming took 3 bases from V and 0 from J, leaving 13 bases between them. CDR1 SQVTM and CDR2 ANQGSEA come from the germline V gene. As DNA, the CDR3 is TGCAGCGTTGACCGGGGGACAACTAGCACAGATACGCAGTATTTT. Translating it yields CSVDRGTTSTDTQYF.

In this sample, this clone turned up a few times. V is TRBV4-2 and J is TRBJ2-7; no definite D call. Trimming removed 1 base from V and 0 bases from J, with 13 bases in between. CDR3 size: 16 residues. Germline V gene lookup returns CDR1 LGHNA and CDR2 YNFKEQ. The CDR3 protein is CASSQADGLASYEQYF. The DNA for the CDR3 is TGTGCCAGCAGCCAAGCTGATGGATTAGCCTCCTACGAGCAGTACTTC.

V is TRBV28 and J is TRBJ2-1; D is possibly TRBD1 (5 bases). Trimming removed 5 bases at V and 6 bases at J, with 14 bases between. This CDR3 is built from 14 residues. Germline-derived CDR1 and CDR2 are MDHEN and SYDVKM. The CDR3 protein is CASSRPQGSNEQFF. In DNA form, the CDR3 reads TGTGCCAGCAGTCGTCCGCAGGGTAGCAATGAGCAGTTCTTC.

The chain recombines TRBV30 with TRBJ2-7; 9 bases map to TRBD1. With V trimmed by 3 bases and J by 5 bases, 5 bases remained unmatched. This CDR3 region has 13 residues. Germline lookup yields CDR1 GTSNPN and CDR2 SVGIG (reference sequence). CDR3 sequence reads: CAWRGQGSDEQYF. The CDR3 DNA follows: TGTGCCTGGAGGGGACAGGGATCCGACGAGCAGTACTTC. The variable domain in full, completed from reference TRBV30 and TRBJ2-7, reads SQTIHQWPATLVQPVGSPLSLECTVEGTSNPNLYWYRQAAGRGLQLLFYSVGIGQISSEVPQNLSASRPQDRQFILSSKKLLLSDSGFYLCAWRGQGSDEQYFGPGTRLTVT.

The V call is TRBV13, the J call TRBJ2-5, with a weak D call TRBD1 (6 bases). This CDR3 region has 16 residues. The germline V gene encodes CDR1 PRHDT and CDR2 FYEKMQ (reference sequence). The germline V and J ends were trimmed by 5 bases and 4 bases, with 20 bases remaining between them. The CDR3: CASSRTFGGTVETQYF. CDR3 in DNA: TGTGCCAGCAGCCGGACGTTTGGGGGCACCGTAGAGACCCAGTACTTC.

This chain uses TRBV10-3 with TRBJ2-7, with a possible D match to TRBD2 (6 bases). Germline loops: CDR1 ENHRY, CDR2 SYGVKD. The CDR3 length is 14 residues. Trimming pared 3 bases from V and 6 bases from J, leaving 15 bases between. This chain's CDR3 is CAISEKRATTEQYF. The CDR3 region has the DNA TGTGCCATCAGTGAAAAGCGGGCCACCACCGAGCAGTACTTC.

In nucleotides, the CDR3 is TGCGCCAGCAGCTTGGGCCCGGGACTAGCGGGAGAAGAGACCCAGTACTTC. Amino acid sequence: CASSLGPGLAGEETQYF. The gene calls are TRBV5-1 and TRBJ2-5; 14 bases align to TRBD2. Germline CDR1 reads SGHRS; CDR2 reads YFSETQ. The CDR3 is made up of 17 amino acids. V gave up 0 bases and J gave up 3 bases; unmatched junction bases: 4.

The chain employs TRBV29-1 and TRBJ2-1, with 10 bases aligning to TRBD1. The germline CDR1 and CDR2 sequences are SQVTM and ANQGSEA. CDR3 length: 15 amino acids. With 6 bases clipped from V and 5 bases from J, the junction kept 10 bases outside the gene matches. CDR3 coding DNA: TGCAGCGTCGCACGGTCCGGGACAGGGGACAATGAGCAGTTCTTC. It yields the protein CSVARSGTGDNEQFF.

This clone has a handful of counts. The rearrangement links TRBV4-3 to TRBJ2-1; D is unclear. CDR1 is LGHNA, CDR2 YSLEER, per germline. The CDR3 spans 15 residues. The ends were cut back, 0 bases at V and 4 bases at J, with 10 bases in the middle. The CDR3 reads CASSQEFRAYNEQFF. The DNA for the CDR3 is TGCGCCAGCAGCCAAGAGTTCCGGGCGTACAATGAGCAGTTCTTC.

There are a few counts of this clone. The J gene is TRBJ2-3, the V gene TRBV5-1; D is possibly TRBD1 or TRBD2 (7 bases each). Germline V gives CDR1 SGHRS, CDR2 YFSETQ. Between the trimmed V and J ends, which lost 6 bases and 4 bases, there was a span of 30 bases. CDR3 size: 19 residues. In nucleotides, the CDR3 is TGCGCCAGCAACTTCCCAACAGGGCTAGCGGAGGGGGCCGCAGATACGCAGTATTTT. Amino acid sequence: CASNFPTGLAEGAADTQYF.

V is TRBV10-3 and J is TRBJ2-7; D uncertain. The CDR3 extends over 16 amino acids. Germline lookup yields CDR1 ENHRY and CDR2 SYGVKD. The germline V and J ends were trimmed by 0 bases and 0 bases, with 12 bases remaining between them. CDR3 sequence (DNA): TGTGCCATCAGTGAGTCGGGCAGCCGACCCTCCTACGAGCAGTACTTC. Residues: CAISESGSRPSYEQYF.